These 11 T cell receptor beta chains originate from one sample sequenced in a study of blood T cell repertoires in COVID-19. Here immunoSEQ multiplex PCR was the method, and the copy in TCRdb shows in-frame clones only, minus some. In the table there are roughly 400,000 clones, roughly 87% of which are singletons. Material for sequencing was PBMCs or T cells enriched from blood (not recorded which). These receptors all come from a woman between 35 and 50 years old with acute COVID-19.

V gene TRBV7-2 combines with J gene TRBJ2-4; TRBD2 matches at 9 bases. The V gene's germline CDR1 is SGHTA and CDR2 FQGNSA. This CDR3 is built from 16 residues. J was trimmed by 3 bases and V by 1 base; bases with no gene match: 4. The CDR3 here is CASSLVMREGKNIQYF. The CDR3 bases are TGTGCCAGCAGCTTAGTAATGCGGGAGGGCAAAAACATTCAGTACTTC.

J is TRBJ2-3 and V is TRBV5-1; D gene unclear. Deletions cut 0 bases from V and 6 bases from J, with 11 bases between. CDR1 SGHRS and CDR2 YFSETQ come from the germline V gene. This CDR3 is built from 14 residues. As DNA, the CDR3 is TGCGCCAGCAGCTTGGTACGCGTCGCGGATACGCAGTATTTT. This encodes CASSLVRVADTQYF.

The genes are TRBV6-5 and TRBJ1-2, with 9 bases matching TRBD1. CDR1 is MNHEY, CDR2 SVGAGI, per germline. The CDR3 extends over 15 amino acids. The ends lost 5 bases at V and 3 bases at J; junction bases unmatched: 7. This CDR3 is CASSPTGGGDYGYTF. For the CDR3, the DNA is TGTGCCAGCAGTCCAACAGGGGGCGGGGACTATGGCTACACCTTC.

This clone was observed once. This chain links TRBV7-2 with TRBJ2-5; TRBD2 is a possible D gene (5 bases). V was shortened by 0 bases and J by 4 bases, with 12 bases between the two germline ends. The germline V gene has CDR1 SGHTA and CDR2 FQGNSA. CDR3 length: 15 amino acids. CDR3 sequence (DNA): TGTGCCAGCAGCTTAGCGAGATGGCGGGTAGAGACCCAGTACTTC. Translating gives CASSLARWRVETQYF.

The V gene is TRBV6-6, the J gene TRBJ1-6; D is unresolved. The CDR3 contains 13 residues. V shed 6 bases and J shed 4 bases, with 7 bases lying between them. Germline lookup yields CDR1 MNHNY and CDR2 SVGAGI (reference sequence). The CDR3 region is CASRSQYNSPLHF. CDR3 sequence (DNA): TGTGCCAGCAGAAGTCAGTATAATTCACCCCTCCACTTT.

The chain is built from TRBV30 and TRBJ2-1; weak D call: TRBD1 (6 bases). The CDR3 runs to 12 residues. The V and J ends lost 0 bases and 10 bases respectively, with 10 bases between them. The V gene's germline CDR1 is GTSNPN and CDR2 SVGIG (reference sequence). CDR3 in DNA: TGTGCCTGGAGTGTACAGGGCAGGGAGCAGTTCTTC. Amino acid sequence: CAWSVQGREQFF. The full variable domain, in which reference TRBV30 and TRBJ2-1 provide the parts outside the CDR3, is SQTIHQWPATLVQPVGSPLSLECTVEGTSNPNLYWYRQAAGRGLQLLFYSVGIGQISSEVPQNLSASRPQDRQFILSSKKLLLSDSGFYLCAWSVQGREQFFGPGTRLTVL.

The chain carries TRBV6-5 and TRBJ1-6; a possible D gene is TRBD1 (5 bases). The CDR3 has 14 amino acids. Trimming cost V 6 bases and J 2 bases, with 8 bases left between them. Germline V gene sequence: CDR1 MNHEY, CDR2 SVGAGI. The CDR3 loop is CASRDTAYNSPLHF. Here the CDR3 DNA reads TGTGCCAGCAGGGACACAGCCTATAATTCACCCCTCCACTTT.

This sequence joins TRBV30 and TRBJ2-4; 10 bases line up with TRBD1. Trimming took 2 bases from V and 7 from J; bases not matched to a gene: 5. CDR1 and CDR2 (germline): GTSNPN, SVGIG (reference sequence). The CDR3 sequence is 14 residues long. CDR3 sequence reads: CAWSLGQGSNIQYF. The DNA for the CDR3 is TGTGCCTGGAGTTTGGGACAGGGGAGCAACATTCAGTACTTC.

This sequence joins TRBV5-1 and TRBJ2-3; 7 bases are a match to TRBD1. V trimming: 4 bases; J trimming: 0 bases; junction bases outside the gene matches: 2. The CDR3 totals 14 residues. Germline V gene sequence: CDR1 SGHRS, CDR2 YFSETQ. The CDR3 here is CASSTGQSTDTQYF. As DNA, the CDR3 is TGCGCCAGCAGCACGGGACAGAGCACAGATACGCAGTATTTT.

This sequence joins TRBV30 and TRBJ1-2; D not certain. In germline, CDR1 is GTSNPN, CDR2 SVGIG (reference sequence). This CDR3 region has 13 residues. Trimming stripped 1 base from V and 3 bases from J, with 9 bases between. The CDR3 protein is CAWSAAQYYGYTF. CDR3 sequence (DNA): TGTGCCTGGAGTGCCGCACAGTACTATGGCTACACCTTC.

The sample holds a few counts of this clone. This chain connects TRBV29-1 to TRBJ1-2; TRBD1 agrees at 8 bases. Germline-derived CDR1 and CDR2 are SQVTM and ANQGSEA. The V segment lost 1 base and the J segment 8 bases; nucleotides outside the gene matches: 3. The CDR3 is 12 residues long. The CDR3 nucleotides are TGCAGCGTTGAAGTGGCAGGGGGCGGCTACACCTTC. Its translation: CSVEVAGGGYTF.